The clone carrying this T cell receptor (beta chain) was seen at least ten times. The sample originates from a study of human T cells and chemical hapten exposure. Study context: Application of 0.01% DPC to the upper back was done by patch test, with a reading at 6 days.

Time point described: patch test 3, about 24 weeks after DPC sensitization. The treatment denotes: therapeutic diphenylcyclopropenone sensitization with weekly scalp DPC. Blood sampling occurred before each patch-test application. Germline V gene data show CDR1 as SNHLY and CDR2 as FYNNEI. Trimming removed 8 bases from V and 3 bases from J, with 14 bases in between. The CDR3 is 13 residues long. From the RACE reads, TCRdb called clonotypes with MiXCR, one entry per CDR3 protein. This repertoire shows about 48,000 distinct CDR3 sequences, 8% to 10% found once; its top ten account for over 15%. The chain has TRBV2 and TRBJ2-7; D may be TRBD1 (6 bases). The specimen was whole blood, collected in connection with sensitization to the hapten diphenylcyclopropenone (DPC). This clonotype originated in a woman aged 40 to 50 with alopecia areata. Some clones in this sample may be carry-over from other donors' samples. CDR3 amino acids: CASGGQSVYEQYF. The DNA of the CDR3 is TGTGCCAGCGGTGGACAGTCCGTCTACGAGCAGTACTTC.